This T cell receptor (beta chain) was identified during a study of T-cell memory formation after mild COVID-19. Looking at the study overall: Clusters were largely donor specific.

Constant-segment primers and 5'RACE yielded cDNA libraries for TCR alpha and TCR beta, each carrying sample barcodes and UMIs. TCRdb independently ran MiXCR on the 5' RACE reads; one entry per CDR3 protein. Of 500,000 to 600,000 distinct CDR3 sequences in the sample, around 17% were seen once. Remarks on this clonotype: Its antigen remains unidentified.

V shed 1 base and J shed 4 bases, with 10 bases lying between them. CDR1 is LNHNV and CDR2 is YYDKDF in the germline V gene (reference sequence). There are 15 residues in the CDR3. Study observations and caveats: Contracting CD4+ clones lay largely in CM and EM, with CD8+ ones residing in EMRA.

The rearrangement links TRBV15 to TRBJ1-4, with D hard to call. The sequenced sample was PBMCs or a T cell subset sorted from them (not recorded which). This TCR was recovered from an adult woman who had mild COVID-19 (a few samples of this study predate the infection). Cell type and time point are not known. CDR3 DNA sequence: TGTGCCACCAGCAGAGGCCGTCCCCATAATGAAAAACTGTTTTTT. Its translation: CATSRGRPHNEKLFF.